One sample yielded the 10 T cell receptor beta chains listed below, sequenced in a study of Tregs in tolerant kidney transplant recipients. Recipients received nonmyeloablative bone marrow transplants from related graft donors, with transient mixed chimerism. Data came from immunoSEQ multiplex PCR; TCRdb stores just in-frame clones and leaves some out. The sample includes tens of thousands of clones, about 90% of them seen just once. Sequencing was performed on CD8+ T cells from blood (PBMCs), taken 24 months after the transplant. These receptors were collected from a human patient who received a combined kidney and bone marrow transplant. Some T cells may possibly be graft donor cells.

The V call is TRBV28, the J call TRBJ2-1, with 12 bases fitting TRBD1. Looked up from germline, CDR1 is MDHEN and CDR2 is SYDVKM. This CDR3 region has 19 residues. V lost 6 bases and J lost 8; bases outside the gene matches: 20. CDR3 residues: CASSQGQGAQTSGNDEQFF. CDR3 sequence (DNA): TGTGCCAGCAGCCAGGGACAGGGGGCGCAAACTAGCGGGAACGATGAGCAGTTCTTC. The complete variable domain, with remaining parts taken from reference TRBV28 and TRBJ2-1, reads DVKVTQSSRYLVKRTGEKVFLECVQDMDHENMFWYRQDPGLGLRLIYFSYDVKMKEKGDIPEGYSVSREKKERFSLILESASTNQTSMYLCASSQGQGAQTSGNDEQFFGPGTRLTVL.

This chain links TRBV4-2 with TRBJ2-2; a weak D match, TRBD1 (5 bases). This CDR3 has 16 residues. The ends were cut back, 4 bases at V and 6 bases at J, with 18 bases in the middle. Germline CDR1 is LGHNA and CDR2 is YNFKEQ. CDR3 loop: CASSPETVARAGELFF. CDR3 DNA sequence: TGTGCCAGCAGCCCAGAAACGGTAGCCAGGGCCGGGGAGCTGTTTTTT.

The chain recombines TRBV4-1 with TRBJ1-5; 7 positions agree with TRBD1. The CDR3 length is 15 residues. After removal of 7 bases from V and 0 bases from J, the junction contained 6 bases not matched to a gene. Germline loops: CDR1 MGHRA, CDR2 YSYEKL. The CDR3 is CASTAGQYSNQPQHF. The CDR3 coding sequence is TGCGCCAGCACCGCGGGACAGTATAGCAATCAGCCCCAGCATTTT.

The chain combines TRBV4-3 with TRBJ1-2, with TRBD1 matching over 8 bases. Germline lookup yields CDR1 LGHNA and CDR2 YSLEER. The V and J ends lost 0 bases and 6 bases, in that order; junction bases with no gene match: 6. This CDR3 has 15 residues. The CDR3 bases are TGCGCCAGCAGCCAAGATACCCGACAGGGGAATGGCTACACCTTC. It specifies CASSQDTRQGNGYTF.

This rearrangement joins TRBV7-2 to TRBJ1-1; the match to TRBD1 covers 9 bases. The V segment lost 8 bases and the J segment 6 bases; nucleotides outside the gene matches: 7. The CDR3 has 13 amino acids. Germline V CDR1 and CDR2: SGHTA, FQGNSA. CDR3 nucleotides: TGTGCCAGCCAAGGACAGGGGAGTTCTGAAGCTTTCTTT. Protein product: CASQGQGSSEAFF. Filled out from reference TRBV7-2 and TRBJ1-1, the complete variable domain reads GAGVSQSPSNKVTEKGKDVELRCDPISGHTALYWYRQSLGQGLEFLIYFQGNSAPDKSGLPSDRFSAERTGGSVSTLTIQRTQQEDSAVYLCASQGQGSSEAFFGQGTRLTVV.

The chain employs TRBV7-9 and TRBJ1-2; D not certain. Trimming shortened V by 8 bases and J by 3 bases, and 16 bases separated the two germline ends. The CDR3 extends over 14 amino acids. Germline V gene data show CDR1 as SEHNR and CDR2 as FQNEAQ (reference sequence). The CDR3 protein is CASFITGNHYGYTF. The CDR3 DNA follows: TGTGCCAGCTTTATTACCGGGAACCACTATGGCTACACCTTC. Full variable domain (outside the CDR3, taken from reference TRBV7-9 and TRBJ1-2): DTGVSQNPRHKITKRGQNVTFRCDPISEHNRLYWYRQTLGQGPEFLTYFQNEAQLEKSRLLSDRFSAERPKGSFSTLEIQRTEQGDSAMYLCASFITGNHYGYTFGSGTRLTVV.

This clone is labeled medium-sized. This rearrangement joins TRBV27 to TRBJ2-7, with TRBD2 matching over 15 bases. This CDR3 is built from 18 residues. The V segment lost 5 bases and the J segment 2 bases; nucleotides outside the gene matches: 10. The germline V gene encodes CDR1 MNHEY and CDR2 SMNVEV (reference sequence). As DNA, the CDR3 is TGTGCCAGCAGTCCGTGGACTAGCGGGGGGGATCGGGCCTACGAGCAGTACTTC. It is translated as CASSPWTSGGDRAYEQYF.

This sequence joins TRBV28 and TRBJ2-7; 8 bases align to TRBD1. This CDR3 is built from 14 residues. Unmatched junction bases numbered 6, after V lost 4 bases and J lost 4 bases. Germline V gene sequence: CDR1 MDHEN, CDR2 SYDVKM. The CDR3 loop is CASSSPGQVYEQYF. The CDR3 DNA reads as TGTGCCAGCAGTTCACCGGGACAGGTATACGAGCAGTACTTC.

The gene calls are TRBV5-5 and TRBJ2-7; D perhaps matches TRBD1 (6 bases). The CDR3 runs 14 residues. Trimming cost V 0 bases and J 1 base, with 8 bases left between them. CDR1 SGHKS and CDR2 YYEKEE come from the germline V gene (reference sequence). This chain's CDR3 is CASSLAQGSYEQYF. As DNA, the CDR3 is TGTGCCAGCAGCTTGGCTCAGGGGTCCTACGAGCAGTACTTC.

The CDR3 coding sequence is TGTGCCAGCAGCTTGAAGACAGGGACCATGAACACTGAAGCTTTCTTT. This gives the protein CASSLKTGTMNTEAFF. The rearrangement links TRBV5-6 to TRBJ1-1, with 7 bases lining up with TRBD1. Germline V gene data show CDR1 as SGHDT and CDR2 as YYEEEE. V lost 1 base, J lost 0 bases, and 6 bases stayed unmatched. The CDR3 runs to 16 residues.